This TCR beta chain derives from a study of regulatory T cells in long-lasting Graves disease. Whole-study findings and limits: Relative to newly diagnosed Graves' patients, persistent ones had lower TCR diversity. Persistent cases favored TRBV28, TRBJ1-2 and TRBJ2-5.

The length of the CDR3 is 15 residues. Germline CDR1 and CDR2: KGHSH and LQKENI. Trimming took 5 bases from V and 10 from J; bases not matched to a gene: 11. This clonotype came up many times. Its antigen is unidentified. Combining iRepertoire HTBI primers with Arm-PCR of CDR3 regions, the authors built TCR beta libraries. TCRdb independently ran MiXCR on the multiplex PCR reads; one entry per CDR3 protein. The sample includes about 400,000 distinct CDR3 sequences, less than 25% of them seen just once. Time point denoted: persistent/refractory GD, antithyroid drugs over 5 years with positive TRAb. PBMC RNA was the source of the TCR library.

The receptor comes from a female donor with Graves disease. The V call is TRBV18, the J call TRBJ1-6, with 7 bases fitting TRBD1. The sequencing here drew on peripheral blood mononuclear cells (PBMCs), taken when the disease was refractory, from a patient treated with antithyroid drugs. The CDR3 nucleotides are TGTGCCAGCTCAGATCACGGCACAGGGGTCTCACCCCTCCACTTT. This encodes CASSDHGTGVSPLHF.